Listed here are 9 T cell receptor beta chains from one sample, sequenced in a study of cytomegalovirus exposure and HLA in healthy donors. Primers for the PCR totalled 60 Vbeta and 13 Jbeta. The data were produced by immunoSEQ multiplex PCR, yet TCRdb's version contains in-frame clones alone and is incomplete. Here the sample spans around 94,000 clones, roughly three fifths being singletons. Sequences were obtained from PBMCs. The receptors originated from a young man in good health and CMV-seronegative.

The rearrangement uses TRBV25-1 and TRBJ2-2; 9 bases fit TRBD1. The CDR3 consists of 14 residues. The V gene's germline CDR1 is MGHDK and CDR2 SYGVNS. V shed 8 bases and J 3 bases; nucleotides not matched to a gene: 4. CDR3 residues: CASQGQGDTGELFF. In DNA, the CDR3 is TGTGCCAGCCAGGGACAGGGTGACACCGGGGAGCTGTTTTTT.

The chain carries TRBV13 and TRBJ2-7; TRBD1 aligns across 7 bases. The junction had 12 bases not matched to a gene; V was cut back by 4 bases and J by 3 bases. This CDR3 region has 16 residues. From germline, CDR1 is PRHDT and CDR2 FYEKMQ (reference sequence). DNA of the CDR3: TGTGCCAGCAGCTCTACGAGACAGGGAAAGAGCTACGAGCAGTACTTC. It yields the protein CASSSTRQGKSYEQYF.

The chain has TRBV5-4 and TRBJ2-3, with 8 bases matching TRBD2. CDR1 is SGHNT and CDR2 is YYREEE in the germline V gene (reference sequence). The V segment lost 4 bases and the J segment 4 bases; nucleotides outside the gene matches: 5. The CDR3 runs 14 residues. The CDR3 DNA sequence: TGTGCCAGCAGCCCGAAGCGGGAGCCAGATACGCAGTATTTT. Its protein product is CASSPKREPDTQYF.

This chain joins TRBV6-1 and TRBJ2-5, with 7 bases that match TRBD1. The assigned J gene may be wrong: the sequence end matches TRBJ2-7 better. The germline gives CDR1 MNHNS, CDR2 SASEGT. There are 14 residues in the CDR3. The CDR3 protein is CASSLRDSTYEQYF. The DNA for the CDR3 is TGTGCCAGCAGTCTCCGGGACAGTACCTACGAGCAGTACTTC.

This clone was detected a few times. V and J are TRBV30 and TRBJ2-3; D may be TRBD2 (6 bases). This CDR3 spans 14 amino acids. Germline V gene data show CDR1 as GTSNPN and CDR2 as SVGIG (reference sequence). V was cut by 2 bases and J by 3 bases, with 12 bases left in between. In DNA, the CDR3 is TGTGCCTGGAGTCCCCCGGGGAGGACAGATACGCAGTATTTT. Amino acids: CAWSPPGRTDTQYF.

The chain combines TRBV6-1 with TRBJ1-5; D unresolved. Trimming took off 7 bases at V and 2 bases at J, with 15 bases between the two ends. The CDR3 runs to 15 residues. Germline V gene sequence: CDR1 MNHNS, CDR2 SASEGT. This CDR3 is CASTNRVPGNQPQHF. The CDR3 region has the DNA TGTGCCAGCACCAACCGGGTCCCGGGCAATCAGCCCCAGCATTTT.

The chain uses TRBV6-1 and TRBJ1-5; no clear D gene. V dropped 3 bases and J dropped 3 bases, with 12 bases sitting between them. The CDR3 runs 15 residues. Per germline, CDR1 MNHNS and CDR2 SASEGT. CDR3 nucleotide sequence: TGTGCCAGCAGTGACAGTCAGGCCTACAATCAGCCCCAGCATTTT. Its translation: CASSDSQAYNQPQHF.

This chain connects TRBV6-5 to TRBJ2-7; D is perhaps TRBD1 (6 bases). Trimming shortened V by 0 bases and J by 3 bases, and 12 bases separated the two germline ends. CDR3 size: 15 residues. CDR1 MNHEY and CDR2 SVGAGI come from the germline V gene. This CDR3 is CASSYSQGGSYEQYF. DNA for the CDR3: TGTGCCAGCAGTTACTCACAGGGTGGAAGCTACGAGCAGTACTTC.

The chain is built from TRBV7-9 and TRBJ2-2; no reliable D call. The CDR3 consists of 14 residues. Trimming took 2 bases from V and 2 from J, leaving 6 bases between them. Germline values: CDR1 SEHNR, CDR2 FQNEAQ (reference sequence). The CDR3 protein is CASSLHLNTGELFF. For the CDR3, the DNA is TGTGCCAGCAGCTTACACTTAAACACCGGGGAGCTGTTTTTT.